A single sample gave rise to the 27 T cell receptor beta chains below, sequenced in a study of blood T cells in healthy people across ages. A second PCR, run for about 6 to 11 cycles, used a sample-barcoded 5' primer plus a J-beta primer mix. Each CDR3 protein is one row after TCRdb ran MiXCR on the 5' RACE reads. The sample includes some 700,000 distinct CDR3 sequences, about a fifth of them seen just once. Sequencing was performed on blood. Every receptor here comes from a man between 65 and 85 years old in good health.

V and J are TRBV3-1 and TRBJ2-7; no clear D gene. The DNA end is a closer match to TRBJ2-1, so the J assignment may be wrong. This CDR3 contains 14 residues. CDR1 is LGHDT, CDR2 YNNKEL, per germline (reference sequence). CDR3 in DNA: TGTGCCAGCCGCACGATTGGACCGGACAATGAGCAGTTCTTC. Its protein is CASRTIGPDNEQFF.

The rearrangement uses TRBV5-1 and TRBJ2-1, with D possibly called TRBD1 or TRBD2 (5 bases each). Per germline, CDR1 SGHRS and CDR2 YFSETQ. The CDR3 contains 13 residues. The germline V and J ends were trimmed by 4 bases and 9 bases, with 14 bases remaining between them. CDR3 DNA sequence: TGCGCCAGCAGCCCCATGGGGGTGGGTGAGCAGTTCTTC. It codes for CASSPMGVGEQFF. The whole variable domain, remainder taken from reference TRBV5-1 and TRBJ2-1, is KAGVTQTPRYLIKTRGQQVTLSCSPISGHRSVSWYQQTPGQGLQFLFEYFSETQRNKGNFPGRFSGRQFSNSRSEMNVSTLELGDSALYLCASSPMGVGEQFFGPGTRLTVL.

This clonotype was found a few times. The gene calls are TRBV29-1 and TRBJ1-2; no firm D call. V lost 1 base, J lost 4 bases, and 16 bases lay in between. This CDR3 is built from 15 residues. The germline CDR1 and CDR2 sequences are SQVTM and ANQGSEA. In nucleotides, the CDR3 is TGCAGCGTTGAAGTTGGACCCCCAGAGGTCTATGGCTACACCTTC. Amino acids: CSVEVGPPEVYGYTF.

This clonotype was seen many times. As DNA, the CDR3 is TGTGCCAGCAGCGTACGCAGGGGCGAGATCACAGATACGCAGTATTTT. This encodes CASSVRRGEITDTQYF. The chain employs TRBV9 and TRBJ2-3; tentative D call: TRBD1 (6 bases). Trimming pared 1 base from V and 2 bases from J, leaving 14 bases between. Germline CDR1 is SGDLS and CDR2 is YYNGEE. The CDR3 consists of 16 residues.

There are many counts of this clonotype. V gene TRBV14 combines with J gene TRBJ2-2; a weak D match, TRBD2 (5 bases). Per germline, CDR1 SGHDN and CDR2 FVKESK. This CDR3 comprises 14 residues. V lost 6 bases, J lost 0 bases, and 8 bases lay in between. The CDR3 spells CASSTGTNTGELFF. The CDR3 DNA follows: TGTGCCAGCAGTACGGGGACGAACACCGGGGAGCTGTTTTTT. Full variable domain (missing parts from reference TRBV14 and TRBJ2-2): EAGVTQFPSHSVIEKGQTVTLRCDPISGHDNLYWYRRVMGKEIKFLLHFVKESKQDESGMPNNRFLAERTGGTYSTLKVQPAELEDSGVYFCASSTGTNTGELFFGEGSRLTVL.

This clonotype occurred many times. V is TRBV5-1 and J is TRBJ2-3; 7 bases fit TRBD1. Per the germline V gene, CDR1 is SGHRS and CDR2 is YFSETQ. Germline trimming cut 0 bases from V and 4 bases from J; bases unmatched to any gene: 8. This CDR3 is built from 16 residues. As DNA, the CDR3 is TGCGCCAGCAGCTTGGGGGTGGACAGGTCCTCAGATACGCAGTATTTT. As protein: CASSLGVDRSSDTQYF.

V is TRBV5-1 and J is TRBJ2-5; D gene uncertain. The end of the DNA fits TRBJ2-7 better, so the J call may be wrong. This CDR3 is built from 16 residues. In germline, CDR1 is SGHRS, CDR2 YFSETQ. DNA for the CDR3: TGCGCCAGCAGTCAAAGCCCAAGCTCCCTCTCCTACGAGCAGTACTTC. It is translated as CASSQSPSSLSYEQYF.

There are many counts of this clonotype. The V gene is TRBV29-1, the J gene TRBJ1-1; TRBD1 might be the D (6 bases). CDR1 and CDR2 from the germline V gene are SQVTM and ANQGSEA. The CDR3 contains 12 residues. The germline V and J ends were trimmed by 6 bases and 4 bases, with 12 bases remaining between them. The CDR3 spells CSVEGGATEAFF. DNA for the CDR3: TGCAGCGTAGAGGGGGGCGCCACTGAAGCTTTCTTT. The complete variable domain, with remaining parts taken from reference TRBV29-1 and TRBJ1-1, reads SAVISQKPSRDICQRGTSLTIQCQVDSQVTMMFWYRQQPGQSLTLIATANQGSEATYESGFVIDKFPISRPNLTFSTLTVSNMSPEDSSIYLCSVEGGATEAFFGQGTRLTVV.

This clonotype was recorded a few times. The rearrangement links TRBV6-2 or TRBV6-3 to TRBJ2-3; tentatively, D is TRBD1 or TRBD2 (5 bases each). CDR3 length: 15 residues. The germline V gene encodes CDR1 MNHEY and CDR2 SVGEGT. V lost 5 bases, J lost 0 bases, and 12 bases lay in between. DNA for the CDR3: TGTGCCAGCAGTATCCGGGACGGCAGCACAGATACGCAGTATTTT. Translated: CASSIRDGSTDTQYF.

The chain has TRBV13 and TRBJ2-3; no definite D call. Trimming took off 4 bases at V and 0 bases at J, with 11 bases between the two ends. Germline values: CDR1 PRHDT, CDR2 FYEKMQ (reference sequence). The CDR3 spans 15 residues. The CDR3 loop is CASSYDGLSTDTQYF. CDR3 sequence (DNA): TGTGCCAGCAGCTACGACGGGCTAAGCACAGATACGCAGTATTTT.

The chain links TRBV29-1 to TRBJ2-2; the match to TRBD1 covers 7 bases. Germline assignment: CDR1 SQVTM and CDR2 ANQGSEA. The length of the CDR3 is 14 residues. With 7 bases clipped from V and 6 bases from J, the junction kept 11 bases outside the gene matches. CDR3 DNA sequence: TGCAGCGATACACGGACAGGACTGGCCGGGGAGCTGTTTTTT. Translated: CSDTRTGLAGELFF.

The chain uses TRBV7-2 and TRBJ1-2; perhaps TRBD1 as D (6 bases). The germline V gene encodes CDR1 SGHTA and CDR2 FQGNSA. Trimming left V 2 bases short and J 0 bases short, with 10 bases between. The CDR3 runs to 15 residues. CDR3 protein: CASSLHQGPNYGYTF. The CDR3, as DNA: TGTGCCAGCAGCTTACACCAGGGGCCTAACTATGGCTACACCTTC.

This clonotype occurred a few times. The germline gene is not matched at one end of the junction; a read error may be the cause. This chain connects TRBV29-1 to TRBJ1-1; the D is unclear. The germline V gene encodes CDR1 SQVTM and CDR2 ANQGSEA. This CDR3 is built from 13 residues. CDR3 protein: CSVDRGTNAEAFF. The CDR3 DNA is TGCAGCGTTGATCGCGGAACGAACGCTGAAGCTTTCTTT.

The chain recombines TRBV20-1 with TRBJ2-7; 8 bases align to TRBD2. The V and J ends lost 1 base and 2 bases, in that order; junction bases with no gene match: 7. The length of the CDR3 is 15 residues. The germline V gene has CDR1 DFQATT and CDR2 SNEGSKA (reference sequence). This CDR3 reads CSARGGREGTYEQYF. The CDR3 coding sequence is TGCAGTGCTAGAGGGGGACGGGAGGGTACCTACGAGCAGTACTTC.

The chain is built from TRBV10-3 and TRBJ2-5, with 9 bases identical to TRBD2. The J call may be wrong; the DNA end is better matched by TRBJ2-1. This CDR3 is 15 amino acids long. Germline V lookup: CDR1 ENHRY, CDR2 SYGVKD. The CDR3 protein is CAISESLAGSGEQFF. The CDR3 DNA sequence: TGTGCCATCAGTGAGTCCCTAGCGGGATCGGGTGAGCAGTTCTTC.

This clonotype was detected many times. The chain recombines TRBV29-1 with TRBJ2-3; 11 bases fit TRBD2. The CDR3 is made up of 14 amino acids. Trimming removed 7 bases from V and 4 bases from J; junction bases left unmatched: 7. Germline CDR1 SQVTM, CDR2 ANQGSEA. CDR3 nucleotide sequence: TGCAGCGCTATACTAGCGGGGGTTCCAGATACGCAGTATTTT. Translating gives CSAILAGVPDTQYF.

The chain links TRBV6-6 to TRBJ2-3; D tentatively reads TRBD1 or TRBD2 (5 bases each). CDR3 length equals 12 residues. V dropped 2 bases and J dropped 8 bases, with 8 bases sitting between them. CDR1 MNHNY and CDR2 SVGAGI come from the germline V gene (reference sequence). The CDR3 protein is CASSYEGLTQYF. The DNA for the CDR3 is TGTGCCAGCAGTTACGAGGGGCTTACGCAGTATTTT.

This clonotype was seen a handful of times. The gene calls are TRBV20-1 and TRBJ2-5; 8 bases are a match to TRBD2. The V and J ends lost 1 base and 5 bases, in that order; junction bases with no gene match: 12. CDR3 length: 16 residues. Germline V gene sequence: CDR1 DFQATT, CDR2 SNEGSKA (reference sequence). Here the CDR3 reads CSARVAGTRRRETQYF. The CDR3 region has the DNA TGCAGTGCTAGAGTGGCCGGGACTAGGAGGAGGGAGACCCAGTACTTC.

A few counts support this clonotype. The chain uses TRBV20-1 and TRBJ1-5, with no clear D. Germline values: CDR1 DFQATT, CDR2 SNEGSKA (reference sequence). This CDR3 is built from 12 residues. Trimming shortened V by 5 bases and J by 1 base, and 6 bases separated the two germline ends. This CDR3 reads CSALRSNQPQHF. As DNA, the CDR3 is TGCAGTGCTCTACGGAGCAATCAGCCCCAGCATTTT.

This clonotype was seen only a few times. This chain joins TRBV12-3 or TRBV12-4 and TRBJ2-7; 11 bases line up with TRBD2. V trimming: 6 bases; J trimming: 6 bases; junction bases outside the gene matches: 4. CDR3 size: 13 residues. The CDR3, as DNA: TGTGCCAGCAGACTAGCGGGAGAGGCCGAGCAGTACGTC. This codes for CASRLAGEAEQYV.

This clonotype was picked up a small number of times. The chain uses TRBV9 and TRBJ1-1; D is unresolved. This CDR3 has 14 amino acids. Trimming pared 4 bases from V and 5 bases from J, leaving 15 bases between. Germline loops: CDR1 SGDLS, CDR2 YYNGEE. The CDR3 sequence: CASSPLIGETEAFF. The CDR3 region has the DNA TGTGCCAGCAGCCCCCTGATTGGAGAGACTGAAGCTTTCTTT.

CDR3 sequence: CASSVDRLAYEQYF. The CDR3, as DNA: TGCGCCAGCAGCGTCGACAGGCTGGCTTACGAGCAGTACTTC. The chain carries TRBV5-1 and TRBJ2-5, with a weak D call TRBD1 (6 bases). Judging by the DNA end, TRBJ2-7 fits better; the J call may be wrong. Germline V gene lookup returns CDR1 SGHRS and CDR2 YFSETQ. This CDR3 spans 14 amino acids.

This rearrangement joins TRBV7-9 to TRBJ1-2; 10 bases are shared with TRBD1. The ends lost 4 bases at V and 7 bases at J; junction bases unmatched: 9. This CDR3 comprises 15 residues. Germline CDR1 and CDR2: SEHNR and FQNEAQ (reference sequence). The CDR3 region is CASSSQGQGFSGYTF. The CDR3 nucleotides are TGTGCCAGCAGCTCCCAGGGACAGGGGTTTTCTGGCTACACCTTC.

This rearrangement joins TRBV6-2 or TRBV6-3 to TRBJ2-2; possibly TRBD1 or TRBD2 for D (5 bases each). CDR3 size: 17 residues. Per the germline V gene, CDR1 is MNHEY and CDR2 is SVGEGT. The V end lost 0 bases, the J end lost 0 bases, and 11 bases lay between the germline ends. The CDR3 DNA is TGTGCCAGCAGTTACTCGGGGCTAGCCCCGAACACCGGGGAGCTGTTTTTT. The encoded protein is CASSYSGLAPNTGELFF.

CDR3 amino acids: CAIKEGNEQFF. CDR3 nucleotides: TGCGCCATCAAAGAGGGAAATGAGCAGTTCTTC. V usage is TRBV10-2 and J usage is TRBJ2-1, with D possibly being TRBD2 (5 bases). Deletions cut 10 bases from V and 7 bases from J, with 11 bases between. The CDR3 loop spans 11 amino acids. Germline-derived CDR1 and CDR2 are WSHSY and SAAADI.

This CDR3 reads CASSGGLAGGNEQFF. CDR3 nucleotide sequence: TGTGCCAGCAGTGGGGGACTAGCGGGGGGCAATGAGCAGTTCTTC. The rearrangement uses TRBV2 and TRBJ2-1, with 15 bases aligning to TRBD2. J was trimmed by 6 bases and V by 4 bases; bases with no gene match: 1. CDR1 and CDR2 (germline): SNHLY, FYNNEI. This CDR3 comprises 15 residues.

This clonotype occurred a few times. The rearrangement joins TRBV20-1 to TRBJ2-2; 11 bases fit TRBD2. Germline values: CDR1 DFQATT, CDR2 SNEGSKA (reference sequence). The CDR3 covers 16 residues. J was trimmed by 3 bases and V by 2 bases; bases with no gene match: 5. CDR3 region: CSARPRGLADTGELFF. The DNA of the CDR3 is TGCAGTGCTAGACCGAGGGGACTAGCGGACACCGGGGAGCTGTTTTTT.